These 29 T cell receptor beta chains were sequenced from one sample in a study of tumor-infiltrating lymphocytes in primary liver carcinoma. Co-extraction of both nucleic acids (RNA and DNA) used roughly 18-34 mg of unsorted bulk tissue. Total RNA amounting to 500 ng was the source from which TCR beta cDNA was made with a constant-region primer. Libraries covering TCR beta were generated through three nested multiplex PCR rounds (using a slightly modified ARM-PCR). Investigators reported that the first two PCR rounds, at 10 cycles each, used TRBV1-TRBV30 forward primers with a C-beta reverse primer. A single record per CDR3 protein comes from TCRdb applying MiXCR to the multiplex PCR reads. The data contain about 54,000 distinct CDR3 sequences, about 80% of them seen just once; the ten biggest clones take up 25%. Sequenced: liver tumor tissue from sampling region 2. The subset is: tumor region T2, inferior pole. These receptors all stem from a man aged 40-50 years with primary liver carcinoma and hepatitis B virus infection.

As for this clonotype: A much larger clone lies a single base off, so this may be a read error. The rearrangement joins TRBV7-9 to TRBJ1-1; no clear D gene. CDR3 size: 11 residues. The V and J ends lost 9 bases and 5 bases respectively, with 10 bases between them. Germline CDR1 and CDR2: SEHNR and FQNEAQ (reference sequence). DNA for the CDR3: TGTGCCAGGACGGCGGGGACTGAAGCTTTCTTT. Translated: CARTAGTEAFF.

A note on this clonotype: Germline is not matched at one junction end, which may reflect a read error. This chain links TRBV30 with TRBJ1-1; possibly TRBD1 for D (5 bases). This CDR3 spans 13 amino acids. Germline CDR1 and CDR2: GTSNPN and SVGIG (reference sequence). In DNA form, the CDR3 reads TGTGCCTGGGGTGTACACTCTGGGACTGAAACTTTCTTT. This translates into CAWGVHSGTETFF.

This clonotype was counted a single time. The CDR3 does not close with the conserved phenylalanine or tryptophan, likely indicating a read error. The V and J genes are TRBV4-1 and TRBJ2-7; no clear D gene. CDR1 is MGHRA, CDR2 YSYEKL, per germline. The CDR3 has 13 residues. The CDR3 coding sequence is TGCGCCAGCAGCCAAGTCGGAACTAACGATCAGTACTTA. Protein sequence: CASSQVGTNDQYL.

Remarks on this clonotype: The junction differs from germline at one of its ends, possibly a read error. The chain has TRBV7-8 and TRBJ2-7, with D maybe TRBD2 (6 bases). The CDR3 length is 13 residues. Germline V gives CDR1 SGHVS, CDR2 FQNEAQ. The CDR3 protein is CASRGGTSYKQYF. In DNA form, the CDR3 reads TGTGCCAGCAGGGGGGGTACATCCTACAAGCAGTACTTC. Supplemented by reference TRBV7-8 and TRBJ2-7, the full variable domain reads GAGVSQSPRYKVAKRGQDVALRCDPISGHVSLFWYQQALGQGPEFLTYFQNEAQLDKSGLPSDRFFAERPEGSVSTLKIQRTQQEDSAVYLCASRGGTSYKQYFGPGTRLTVT.

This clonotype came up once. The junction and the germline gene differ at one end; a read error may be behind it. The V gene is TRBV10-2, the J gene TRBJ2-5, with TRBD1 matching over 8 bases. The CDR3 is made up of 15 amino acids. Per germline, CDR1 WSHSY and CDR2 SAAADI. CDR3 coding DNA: TGTGCCAGCAGTGAGTCAGACAGGGGAGGAGAGACCCATTACTTC. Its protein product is CASSESDRGGETHYF.

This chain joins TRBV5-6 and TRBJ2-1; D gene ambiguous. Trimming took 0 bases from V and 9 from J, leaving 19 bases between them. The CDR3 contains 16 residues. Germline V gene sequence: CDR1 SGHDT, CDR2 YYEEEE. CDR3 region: CASSLGLSRLSSEQFF. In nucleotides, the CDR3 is TGTGCCAGCAGCTTGGGTCTTAGCAGGCTCTCCAGTGAGCAGTTCTTC.

CDR3 protein: CASSEVRLATSETQYF. The CDR3 region has the DNA TGTGCCAGCAGTGAAGTGCGGCTAGCGACCAGTGAGACCCAGTACTTC. This chain joins TRBV2 and TRBJ2-5; D possibly corresponds to TRBD2 (6 bases). CDR3 length: 16 residues. Trimming removed 1 base at V and 5 bases at J, with 17 bases between. Looked up from germline, CDR1 is SNHLY and CDR2 is FYNNEI.

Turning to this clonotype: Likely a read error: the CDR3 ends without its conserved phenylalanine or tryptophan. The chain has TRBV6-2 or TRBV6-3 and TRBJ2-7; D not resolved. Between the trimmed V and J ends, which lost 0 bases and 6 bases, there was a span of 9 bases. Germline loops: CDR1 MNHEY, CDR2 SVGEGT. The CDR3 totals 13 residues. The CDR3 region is CASSYSSAPEQYL. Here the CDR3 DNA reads TGTGCCAGCAGTTACTCGTCGGCCCCCGAGCAGTACCTA.

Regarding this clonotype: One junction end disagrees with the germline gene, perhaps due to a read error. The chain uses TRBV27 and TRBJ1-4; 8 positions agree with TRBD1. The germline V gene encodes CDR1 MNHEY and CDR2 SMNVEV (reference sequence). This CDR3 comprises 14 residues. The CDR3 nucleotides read TGTGCTAGCAGTTTTCTGGGACAGGATGAAAAATTGCTTTTT. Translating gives CASSFLGQDEKLLF.

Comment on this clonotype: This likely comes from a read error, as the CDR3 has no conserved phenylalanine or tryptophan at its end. The CDR3 bases are TGTGCCAGCAGCCCTTTTAGCGAAGGCACCGGGGAGCTGTTTTAT. Its protein product is CASSPFSEGTGELFY. The chain uses TRBV5-4 and TRBJ2-2; the D gene is possibly TRBD2 (5 bases). V was clipped by 4 bases and J by 4 bases, with 14 bases between them. The CDR3 has 15 amino acids. CDR1 is SGHNT and CDR2 is YYREEE in the germline V gene (reference sequence).

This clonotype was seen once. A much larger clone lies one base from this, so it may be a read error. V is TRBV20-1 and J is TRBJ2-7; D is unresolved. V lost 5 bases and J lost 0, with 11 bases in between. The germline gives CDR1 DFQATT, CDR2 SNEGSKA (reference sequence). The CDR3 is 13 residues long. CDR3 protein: CSALLYSSYEQYF. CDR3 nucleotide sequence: TGCAGTGCTCTGTTGTACAGCTCCTACGAGCAGTACTTC.

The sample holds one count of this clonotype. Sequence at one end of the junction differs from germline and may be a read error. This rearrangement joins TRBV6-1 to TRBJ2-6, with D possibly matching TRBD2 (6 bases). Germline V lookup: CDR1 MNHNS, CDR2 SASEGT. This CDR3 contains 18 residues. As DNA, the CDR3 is TGTGCCAACAGTGAAGCTAGGAGGGAGTGGTCTGGGGCCAACGTCCTGACTTTC. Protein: CANSEARREWSGANVLTF.

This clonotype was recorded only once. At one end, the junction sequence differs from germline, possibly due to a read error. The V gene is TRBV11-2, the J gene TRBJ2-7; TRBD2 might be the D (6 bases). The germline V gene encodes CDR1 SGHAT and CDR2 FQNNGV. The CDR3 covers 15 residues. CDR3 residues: CPSSLGGTLSYEQYF. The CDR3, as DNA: TGTCCCAGCAGTCTCGGCGGGACTCTATCCTACGAGCAATACTTC.

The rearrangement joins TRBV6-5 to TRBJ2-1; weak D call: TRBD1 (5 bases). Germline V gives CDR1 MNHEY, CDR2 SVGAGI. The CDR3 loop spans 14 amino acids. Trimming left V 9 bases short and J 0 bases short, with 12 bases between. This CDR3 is CAREYRSSYNEQFF. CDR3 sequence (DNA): TGTGCCAGGGAATACAGGAGCTCCTACAATGAGCAGTTCTTC.

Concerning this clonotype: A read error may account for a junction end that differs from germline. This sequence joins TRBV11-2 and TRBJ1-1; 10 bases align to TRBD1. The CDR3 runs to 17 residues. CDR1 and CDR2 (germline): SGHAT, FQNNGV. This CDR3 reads CASSRMGGQGFGTETCF. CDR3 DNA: TGTGCTAGCAGCCGAATGGGGGGACAGGGGTTCGGCACTGAAACTTGCTTT.

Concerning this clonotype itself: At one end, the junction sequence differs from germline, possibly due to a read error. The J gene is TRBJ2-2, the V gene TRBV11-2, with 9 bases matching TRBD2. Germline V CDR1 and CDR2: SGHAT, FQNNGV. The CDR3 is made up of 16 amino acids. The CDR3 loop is CASGLVTLAGTGELFF. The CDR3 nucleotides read TGTGCCAGCGGCTTAGTGACGCTAGCGGGAACTGGGGAGCTGTTTTTT.

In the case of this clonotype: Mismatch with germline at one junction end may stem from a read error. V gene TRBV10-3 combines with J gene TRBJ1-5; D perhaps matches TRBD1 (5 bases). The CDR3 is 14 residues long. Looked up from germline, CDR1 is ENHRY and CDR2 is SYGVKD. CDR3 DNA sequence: TGTGCCATCAGTGAGTCGTCGGACAATCTGCCCCAGCATTTT. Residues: CAISESSDNLPQHF.

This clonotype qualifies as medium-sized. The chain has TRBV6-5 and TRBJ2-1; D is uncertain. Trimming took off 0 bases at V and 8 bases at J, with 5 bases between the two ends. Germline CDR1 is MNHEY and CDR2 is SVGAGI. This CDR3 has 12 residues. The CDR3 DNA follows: TGTGCCAGCAGTTACTCGAGCCATGAGCAGTTCTTC. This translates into CASSYSSHEQFF.

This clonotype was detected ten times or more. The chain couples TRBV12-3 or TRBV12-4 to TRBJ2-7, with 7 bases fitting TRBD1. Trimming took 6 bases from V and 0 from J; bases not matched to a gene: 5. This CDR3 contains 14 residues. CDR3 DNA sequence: TGTGCCAGCAGCCGGGGACAGCTCTCCTACGAGCAGTACTTC. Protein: CASSRGQLSYEQYF.

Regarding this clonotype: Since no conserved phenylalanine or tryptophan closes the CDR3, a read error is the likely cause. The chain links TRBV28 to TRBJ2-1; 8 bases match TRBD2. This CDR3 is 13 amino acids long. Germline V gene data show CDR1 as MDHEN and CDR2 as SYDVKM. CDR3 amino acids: CTSKEAGDNEQFL. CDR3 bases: TGTACCAGCAAAGAAGCGGGGGACAATGAGCAGTTCCTC.

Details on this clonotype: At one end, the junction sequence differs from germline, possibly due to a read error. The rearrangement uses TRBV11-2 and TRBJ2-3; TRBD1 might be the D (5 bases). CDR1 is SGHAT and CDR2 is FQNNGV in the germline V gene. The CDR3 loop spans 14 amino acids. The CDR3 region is CASSLERGTDAQYF. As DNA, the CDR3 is TGTGCTAGCAGCTTAGAAAGGGGCACAGATGCGCAGTATTTT.

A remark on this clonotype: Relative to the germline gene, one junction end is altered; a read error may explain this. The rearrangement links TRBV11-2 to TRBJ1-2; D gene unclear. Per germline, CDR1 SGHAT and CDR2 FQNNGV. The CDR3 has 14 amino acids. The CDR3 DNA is TGTGCCATCAGAGAGAGGGATACCACCTATGGCTACATCTTC. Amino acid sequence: CAIRERDTTYGYIF.

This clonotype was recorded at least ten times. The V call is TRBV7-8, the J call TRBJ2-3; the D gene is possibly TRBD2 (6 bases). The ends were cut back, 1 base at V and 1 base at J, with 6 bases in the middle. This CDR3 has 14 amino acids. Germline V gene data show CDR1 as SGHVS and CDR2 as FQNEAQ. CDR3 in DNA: TGTGCCAGCAGCTTAGGACTAGGCACAGATACGCAGTATTTT. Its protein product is CASSLGLGTDTQYF.

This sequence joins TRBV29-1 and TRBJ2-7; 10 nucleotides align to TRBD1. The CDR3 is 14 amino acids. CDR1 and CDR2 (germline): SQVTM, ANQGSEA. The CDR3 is CSAEAGTGDNEQYF. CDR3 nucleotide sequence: TGCAGTGCTGAAGCCGGGACAGGGGACAACGAGCAGTACTTC.

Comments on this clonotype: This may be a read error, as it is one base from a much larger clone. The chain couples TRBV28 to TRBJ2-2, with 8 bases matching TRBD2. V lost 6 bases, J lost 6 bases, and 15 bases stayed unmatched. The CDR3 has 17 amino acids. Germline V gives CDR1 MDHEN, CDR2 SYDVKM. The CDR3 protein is CASSSLAGGSSPGELFF. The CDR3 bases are TGTGCCAGCAGCTCTCTTGCGGGAGGTAGTAGCCCCGGGGAGCTGTTTTTT.

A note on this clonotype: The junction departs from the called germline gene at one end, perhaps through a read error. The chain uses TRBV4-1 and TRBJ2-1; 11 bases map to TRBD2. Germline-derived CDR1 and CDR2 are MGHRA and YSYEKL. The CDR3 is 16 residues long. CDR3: CASSQRLAGSDNERFF. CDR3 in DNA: TGCGCCAGCAGCCAACGACTAGCGGGGAGTGACAATGAGCGGTTCTTC.

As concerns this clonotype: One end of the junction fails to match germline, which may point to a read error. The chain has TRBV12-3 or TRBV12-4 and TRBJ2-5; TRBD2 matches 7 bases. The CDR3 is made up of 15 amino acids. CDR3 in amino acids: CASSSGRGWEEAQCF. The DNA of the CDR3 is TGTGCCAGCAGTAGTGGGAGGGGCTGGGAAGAGGCCCAGTGCTTC.

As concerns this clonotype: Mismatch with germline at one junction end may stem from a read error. Written as DNA, the CDR3 is TGTTCCAGCAGCTTAGTTAGGGAGAGGGGATACGGGTTCTTC. Amino acid sequence: CSSSLVRERGYGFF. V gene TRBV7-8 combines with J gene TRBJ2-1, with D perhaps assigned TRBD1 or TRBD2 (5 bases each). CDR3 length equals 14 residues. Germline-derived CDR1 and CDR2 are SGHVS and FQNEAQ. Supplemented by reference TRBV7-8 and TRBJ2-1, the full variable domain reads GAGVSQSPRYKVAKRGQDVALRCDPISGHVSLFWYQQALGQGPEFLTYFQNEAQLDKSGLPSDRFFAERPEGSVSTLKIQRTQQEDSAVYLCSSSLVRERGYGFFGPGTRLTVL.

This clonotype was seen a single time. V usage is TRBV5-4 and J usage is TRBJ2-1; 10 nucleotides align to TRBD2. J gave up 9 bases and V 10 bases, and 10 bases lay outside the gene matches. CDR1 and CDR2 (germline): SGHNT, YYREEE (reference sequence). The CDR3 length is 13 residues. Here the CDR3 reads CADSLLAGGEQFF. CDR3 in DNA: TGTGCCGACAGCTTATTAGCGGGAGGTGAGCAGTTCTTC.